A selection of T cell receptor beta chains follows, all from one sample in a study of cytomegalovirus exposure and HLA in healthy donors. Using immunoSEQ multiplex PCR, the repertoire was profiled, and TCRdb retains in-frame clones only, with some absent. This table has about 110,000 clones, 60% to 75% appearing once. Input material: PBMCs. All receptors derive from a male donor in good health and CMV-seropositive. Both conserved end residues are part of each CDR3. The order of the fields is clone size, CDR3 length, V gene, J gene, D gene, CDR3 protein, CDR3 DNA. A D gene is named only where the DNA matches it firmly. Clone size is shown for a subset of rows, as once, few, many or a class of expanded clone.

size: -; length: 13; V: TRBV19; J: TRBJ1-1; D: TRBD1; CDR3: CASSISQGPEAFF; DNA: TGTGCCAGTAGTATCTCACAGGGGCCTGAAGCTTTCTTT
size: -; length: 16; V: TRBV4-3; J: TRBJ2-4; D: TRBD2; CDR3: CASSQETSGRLNIQYF; DNA: TGCGCCAGCAGCCAAGAGACTAGCGGGAGGCTAAACATTCAGTACTTC
size: -; length: 16; V: TRBV19; J: TRBJ2-1; D: -; CDR3: CASSGLSERIDNEQFF; DNA: TGTGCCAGTAGCGGATTAAGCGAGAGGATTGACAATGAGCAGTTCTTC
size: few; length: 16; V: TRBV25-1; J: TRBJ2-3; D: TRBD2; CDR3: CASSVPSGGAGDTQYF; DNA: TGTGCCAGCAGTGTACCTAGCGGGGGGGCGGGGGATACGCAGTATTTT
size: -; length: 15; V: TRBV7-3; J: TRBJ2-3; D: -; CDR3: CASSLLGGSTDTQYF; DNA: TGTGCCAGCAGCTTACTCGGGGGTAGCACAGATACGCAGTATTTT
size: -; length: 16; V: TRBV5-1; J: TRBJ1-1; D: -; CDR3: CASSLGSGRMNTEAFF; DNA: TGCGCCAGCAGCTTGGGGTCGGGGAGAATGAACACTGAAGCTTTCTTT
size: -; length: 15; V: TRBV30; J: TRBJ2-7; D: -; CDR3: CAWSGGHPRSYEQYF; DNA: TGTGCCTGGAGCGGCGGACACCCGAGGTCCTACGAGCAGTACTTC
size: -; length: 14; V: TRBV7-2; J: TRBJ2-1; D: -; CDR3: CASSLARGNAWQFF; DNA: TGTGCCAGCAGCTTAGCTCGGGGGAACGCCTGGCAGTTCTTC
size: -; length: 19; V: TRBV27; J: TRBJ2-1; D: -; CDR3: CASSLGGRLLSSSYNEQFF; DNA: TGTGCCAGCAGTTTAGGTGGCAGGCTGCTGAGTAGCTCCTACAATGAGCAGTTCTTC
size: -; length: 15; V: TRBV19; J: TRBJ1-1; D: TRBD1; CDR3: CASSPGDRVLYEAFF; DNA: TGTGCCAGTAGTCCGGGGGACAGGGTTCTTTATGAAGCTTTCTTT
size: few; length: 14; V: TRBV28; J: TRBJ1-2; D: -; CDR3: CASSLGGTHYGYTF; DNA: TGTGCCAGCAGTTTAGGCGGAACCCACTATGGCTACACCTTC
size: few; length: 14; V: TRBV29-1; J: TRBJ2-7; D: TRBD1; CDR3: CSGKGAGGSYEQYF; DNA: TGCAGCGGGAAGGGGGCAGGGGGCTCCTACGAGCAGTACTTC
size: -; length: 16; V: TRBV5-1; J: TRBJ2-2; D: -; CDR3: CASSFQGVKGTGELFF; DNA: TGCGCCAGCAGCTTTCAAGGGGTGAAGGGCACCGGGGAGCTGTTTTTT
size: -; length: 16; V: TRBV7-9; J: TRBJ2-7; D: TRBD2; CDR3: CSSSFPGLAGPYEQYF; DNA: TGTTCCAGCAGCTTCCCCGGTTTAGCGGGGCCCTACGAGCAGTACTTC
size: -; length: 13; V: TRBV9; J: TRBJ1-2; D: TRBD1; CDR3: CASSAQGAIGYTF; DNA: TGTGCCAGCAGCGCCCAGGGGGCGATTGGCTACACCTTC
size: -; length: 17; V: TRBV5-1; J: TRBJ1-1; D: -; CDR3: CASSLVGDSLGNTEAFF; DNA: TGCGCCAGCAGCTTGGTCGGGGACTCCCTAGGAAACACTGAAGCTTTCTTT
size: -; length: 15; V: TRBV27; J: TRBJ2-1; D: -; CDR3: CASSLGGRGSNEQFF; DNA: TGTGCCAGCAGTTTAGGGGGGCGGGGGAGCAATGAGCAGTTCTTC
size: -; length: 16; V: TRBV19; J: TRBJ2-5; D: TRBD2; CDR3: CASSDGTSGNQETQYF; DNA: TGTGCCAGTAGTGATGGGACTAGCGGGAATCAAGAGACCCAGTACTTC
size: -; length: 14; V: TRBV6-4; J: TRBJ2-3; D: -; CDR3: CASSDAGGPDTQYF; DNA: TGTGCCAGCAGTGACGCCGGTGGGCCAGATACGCAGTATTTT
size: -; length: 15; V: TRBV2; J: TRBJ2-7; D: TRBD1; CDR3: CASSEGQGAVGEQYF; DNA: TGTGCCAGCAGTGAAGGACAGGGGGCAGTTGGCGAGCAGTACTTC
size: -; length: 15; V: TRBV7-2; J: TRBJ2-7; D: -; CDR3: CASSLGAGSIYEQYF; DNA: TGTGCCAGCAGCTTAGGTGCGGGTTCCATCTACGAGCAGTACTTC
size: -; length: 15; V: TRBV11-2; J: TRBJ2-7; D: TRBD1; CDR3: CASSLVDRATYEQYF; DNA: TGTGCCAGCAGCTTAGTAGACAGGGCTACCTACGAGCAGTACTTC
size: -; length: 13; V: TRBV15; J: TRBJ1-1; D: TRBD1; CDR3: CATSRTGGPEAFF; DNA: TGTGCCACCAGCAGAACAGGGGGCCCTGAAGCTTTCTTT
size: few; length: 18; V: TRBV5-5; J: TRBJ1-1; D: TRBD1; CDR3: CASSLNAQRQGPNTEAFF; DNA: TGTGCCAGCAGCTTGAACGCACAGCGACAGGGCCCGAACACTGAAGCTTTCTTT
size: once; length: 15; V: TRBV4-3; J: TRBJ2-1; D: -; CDR3: CASSPTGLGGNEQFF; DNA: TGCGCCAGCAGCCCTACAGGACTCGGGGGCAATGAGCAGTTCTTC
size: -; length: 16; V: TRBV18; J: TRBJ2-7; D: -; CDR3: CASSPTLGGAVYEQYF; DNA: TGTGCCAGCTCACCGACGCTAGGCGGGGCAGTATACGAGCAGTACTTC
size: -; length: 14; V: TRBV7-2; J: TRBJ2-7; D: TRBD2; CDR3: CASSGTAGVGEQYF; DNA: TGTGCCAGCAGCGGCACAGCGGGAGTTGGTGAGCAGTACTTC
size: -; length: 14; V: TRBV28; J: TRBJ1-1; D: -; CDR3: CASSLYAGNAEAFF; DNA: TGTGCCAGCAGTTTATATGCAGGGAACGCTGAAGCTTTCTTT
size: -; length: 14; V: TRBV10-3; J: TRBJ2-5; D: -; CDR3: CAISESGAQETQYF; DNA: TGTGCCATCAGTGAGTCAGGGGCGCAGGAGACCCAGTACTTC
size: -; length: 14; V: TRBV18; J: TRBJ2-7; D: TRBD2; CDR3: CASSPGLARYEQYF; DNA: TGTGCCAGCTCACCGGGACTAGCCCGCTACGAGCAGTACTTC
size: -; length: 14; V: TRBV7-3; J: TRBJ1-1; D: TRBD1; CDR3: CASSSGQGNTEAFF; DNA: TGTGCCAGCAGCTCCGGACAGGGCAACACTGAAGCTTTCTTT
size: -; length: 15; V: TRBV28; J: TRBJ2-2; D: -; CDR3: CASSSPGRGTGELFF; DNA: TGTGCCAGCAGTTCGCCGGGTCGTGGCACCGGGGAGCTGTTTTTT
size: -; length: 15; V: TRBV28; J: TRBJ2-7; D: TRBD2; CDR3: CASSFEASGRAVVHF; DNA: TGTGCCAGCAGTTTTGAGGCTAGCGGGAGGGCCGTCGTTCACTTC
size: -; length: 15; V: TRBV19; J: TRBJ2-7; D: TRBD1; CDR3: CATRRGTRQGDEQYF; DNA: TGTGCCACAAGAAGAGGAACCCGACAGGGCGACGAGCAGTACTTC
size: few; length: 19; V: TRBV10-3; J: TRBJ2-7; D: -; CDR3: CAISAHESGGGTARYEQYF; DNA: TGTGCCATCAGTGCCCATGAGTCGGGGGGCGGAACAGCTCGCTACGAGCAGTACTTC
size: -; length: 16; V: TRBV14; J: TRBJ2-1; D: TRBD2; CDR3: CASSQGSGRVVYEQFF; DNA: TGTGCCAGCAGCCAAGGCAGCGGGAGGGTGGTCTATGAGCAGTTCTTC
size: -; length: 14; V: TRBV14; J: TRBJ1-6; D: -; CDR3: CASSHRTSESPLHF; DNA: TGTGCCAGCAGCCACCGGACATCCGAATCACCCCTCCACTTT
size: -; length: 14; V: TRBV5-1; J: TRBJ2-3; D: -; CDR3: CASSPRGNIDTQYF; DNA: TGCGCCAGCAGCCCAAGGGGCAACATAGATACGCAGTATTTT
size: -; length: 11; V: TRBV5-1; J: TRBJ2-7; D: -; CDR3: CASSLGAGQYF; DNA: TGCGCCAGCAGCTTGGGGGCGGGGCAGTACTTC
size: once; length: 15; V: TRBV5-6; J: TRBJ2-5; D: TRBD1; CDR3: CASSWGTGGRETQYF; DNA: TGTGCCAGCAGCTGGGGGACAGGGGGCAGGGAGACCCAGTACTTC
size: -; length: 15; V: TRBV28; J: TRBJ2-7; D: TRBD1; CDR3: CASSLGQGVSYEQYF; DNA: TGTGCCAGCAGTTTAGGGCAGGGGGTGTCCTACGAGCAGTACTTC
size: -; length: 14; V: TRBV27; J: TRBJ1-1; D: -; CDR3: CASSLGLVNTEAFF; DNA: TGTGCCAGCAGTTTAGGACTGGTGAACACTGAAGCTTTCTTT